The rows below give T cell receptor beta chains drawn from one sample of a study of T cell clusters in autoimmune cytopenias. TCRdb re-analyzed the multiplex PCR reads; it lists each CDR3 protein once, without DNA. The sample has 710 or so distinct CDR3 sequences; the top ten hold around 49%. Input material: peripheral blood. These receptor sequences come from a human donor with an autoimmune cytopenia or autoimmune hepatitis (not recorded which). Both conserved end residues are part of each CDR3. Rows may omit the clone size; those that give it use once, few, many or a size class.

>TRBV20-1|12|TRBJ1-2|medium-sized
CSAGQGAHGYTF
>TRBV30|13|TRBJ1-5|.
CAWSTDSNQPQHF
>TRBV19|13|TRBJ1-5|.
CASRGGAAQPQHF
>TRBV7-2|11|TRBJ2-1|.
CASSYHNEQFF
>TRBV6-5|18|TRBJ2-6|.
CASSYGTGLASGANVLTF
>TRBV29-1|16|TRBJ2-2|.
CSAERRGAANTGELFF
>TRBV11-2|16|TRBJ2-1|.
CASSSPGLAGGLEQFF
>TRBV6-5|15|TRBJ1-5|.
CASSPGGWANQPQHF
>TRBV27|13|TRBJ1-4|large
CASSFGGDEKLFF
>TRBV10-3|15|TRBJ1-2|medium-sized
CAISGRDSGDYGYTF
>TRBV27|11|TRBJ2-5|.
CASSFLETQYF
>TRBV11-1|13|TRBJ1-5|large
CASSLDRNQPQHF
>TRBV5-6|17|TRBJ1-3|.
CASSQQGDRGPGNTIYF
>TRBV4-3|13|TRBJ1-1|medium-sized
CASSQAGNTEAFF
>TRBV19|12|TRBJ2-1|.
CATRQGGNEQFF
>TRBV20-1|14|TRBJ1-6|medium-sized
CSARPGFNNSPLHF
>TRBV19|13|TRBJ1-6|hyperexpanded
CATSTGNGSPLHF
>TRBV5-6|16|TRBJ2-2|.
CASSLDPSWRTGELFF